These 25 T cell receptor beta chains came from one sample sequenced in a study of T cells in Graves' hyperthyroidism and ophthalmopathy. From RNA transcripts, TCR beta CDR3 regions were amplified. Initially, a first-round RT-PCR of the TCR CDR3 employed the HTBI primer set. TCRdb ran MiXCR on the multiplex PCR reads and lists one entry per CDR3 protein. The sample comprises hundreds of thousands of distinct CDR3 sequences, about half of which are singletons, and 6.5% to 9% rests with the top ten. Source material: peripheral blood or thyroid tissue (not recorded which). The receptors come from a young woman with Graves' hyperthyroidism.

The chain uses TRBV2 and TRBJ2-7, with 8 bases that match TRBD1. The CDR3 contains 13 residues. Per germline, CDR1 SNHLY and CDR2 FYNNEI. Trimming cost V 8 bases and J 3 bases; bases outside gene matches: 6. The CDR3 loop reads CASRTGSGYEQYF. In DNA form, the CDR3 reads TGTGCCAGCCGGACAGGGAGCGGCTACGAGCAGTACTTC.

A few counts support this clonotype. The chain is built from TRBV6-1 and TRBJ2-2, with 9 bases matching TRBD2. J lost 3 bases, V lost 8 bases, and 4 bases had no gene match. Germline V gene lookup returns CDR1 MNHNS and CDR2 SASEGT. The CDR3 extends over 14 amino acids. CDR3 DNA: TGTGCCAGCGAGCGGGAGGCATACACCGGGGAGCTGTTTTTT. The encoded protein is CASEREAYTGELFF.

This clonotype was counted at least ten times. The rearrangement links TRBV29-1 to TRBJ1-4; D unresolved. V lost 7 bases, J lost 5 bases, and 14 bases lay in between. The CDR3 is 13 residues long. Germline CDR1 SQVTM, CDR2 ANQGSEA. As DNA, the CDR3 is TGCAGCGCTGGGTCCGTAGCAAATGAAAAACTGTTTTTT. Translating it yields CSAGSVANEKLFF.

The chain recombines TRBV29-1 with TRBJ2-2; no firm D call. Trimming removed 5 bases from V and 8 bases from J, with 12 bases in between. Germline V lookup: CDR1 SQVTM, CDR2 ANQGSEA. This CDR3 has 12 residues. The CDR3 protein is CSVRPGAGELFF. CDR3 nucleotide sequence: TGCAGCGTTCGACCCGGCGCTGGGGAGCTGTTTTTT.

CDR3 region: CSASDRDEQYF. Written as DNA, the CDR3 is TGCAGTGCTTCGGACAGGGACGAGCAGTACTTC. This chain uses TRBV20-1 with TRBJ2-7, with TRBD1 matching over 8 bases. The length of the CDR3 is 11 residues. Germline loops: CDR1 DFQATT, CDR2 SNEGSKA (reference sequence). V lost 5 bases, J lost 5 bases, and 2 bases stayed unmatched.

Remarks on this clonotype: One end of the junction is discordant with germline, which a read error may explain. V is TRBV24-1 and J is TRBJ2-6; 7 positions match TRBD2. Germline V gene data show CDR1 as KGHDR and CDR2 as SFDVKD. CDR3 length: 13 amino acids. The CDR3 here is CATSDGGGNVLTF. The CDR3 bases are TGTGCCACCAGTGACGGCGGGGGCAACGTCCTGACTTTC.

In its sample, this clonotype was seen a few times. The rearrangement joins TRBV9 to TRBJ2-5; TRBD2 might be the D (5 bases). The V gene lost 4 bases and the J gene lost 9 bases, with 13 bases spanning the gap. The CDR3 spans 12 residues. Germline V gene lookup returns CDR1 SGDLS and CDR2 YYNGEE. The DNA of the CDR3 is TGTGCCAGCAGCCAGGCGGGTTTGGCCCAGTACTTC. Amino acid sequence: CASSQAGLAQYF.

This clonotype occurred many times. The CDR3 loop reads CATRTGLNTEAFF. The DNA of the CDR3 is TGTGCCACGAGGACAGGCCTTAACACTGAAGCTTTCTTT. The V call is TRBV25-1, the J call TRBJ1-1; TRBD1 matches at 7 bases. Trimming cost V 10 bases and J 2 bases; bases outside gene matches: 7. The CDR3 has 13 amino acids. CDR1 is MGHDK, CDR2 SYGVNS, per germline.

The table lists this clonotype with a count of one. V is TRBV29-1 and J is TRBJ1-2, with D tentatively TRBD1 (5 bases). V lost 7 bases, J lost 4 bases, and 16 bases lay in between. This CDR3 region has 13 residues. CDR1 SQVTM and CDR2 ANQGSEA come from the germline V gene. The CDR3 loop reads CSDQTAPLYGYTF. The CDR3 bases are TGCAGCGATCAGACAGCTCCTCTCTATGGCTACACCTTC. Drawing the rest from reference TRBV29-1 and TRBJ1-2, the complete variable domain is SAVISQKPSRDICQRGTSLTIQCQVDSQVTMMFWYRQQPGQSLTLIATANQGSEATYESGFVIDKFPISRPNLTFSTLTVSNMSPEDSSIYLCSDQTAPLYGYTFGSGTRLTVV.

The rearrangement links TRBV2 to TRBJ2-2, with 8 bases that match TRBD1. The ends lost 1 base at V and 7 bases at J; junction bases unmatched: 8. From germline, CDR1 is SNHLY and CDR2 FYNNEI. The CDR3 runs 16 residues. CDR3: CASSEDLAGGNGELFF. CDR3 sequence (DNA): TGTGCCAGCAGTGAAGACCTGGCAGGGGGCAACGGGGAGCTGTTTTTT.

This chain links TRBV6-1 with TRBJ2-2, with unresolved D. Germline V gene sequence: CDR1 MNHNS, CDR2 SASEGT. Trimming left V 7 bases short and J 1 base short, with 4 bases between. This CDR3 is built from 12 residues. CDR3 in amino acids: CASTENTGELFF. CDR3 nucleotides: TGTGCCAGCACAGAGAACACCGGGGAGCTGTTTTTT.

The chain recombines TRBV24-1 with TRBJ2-7; D is uncertain. The V and J ends lost 2 bases and 5 bases respectively, with 9 bases between them. Germline V lookup: CDR1 KGHDR, CDR2 SFDVKD. The length of the CDR3 is 13 residues. For the CDR3, the DNA is TGTGCCACCAGTGATTCGAGTCGGGACGAGCAGTACTTC. Translating gives CATSDSSRDEQYF.

The rearrangement links TRBV6-1 to TRBJ1-2; no clear D. The CDR3 totals 14 residues. Germline assignment: CDR1 MNHNS and CDR2 SASEGT. Trimming left V 8 bases short and J 5 bases short, with 18 bases between. CDR3 coding DNA: TGTGCCAGCTCACCACCTTTGGTGGATTATGGCTACACCTTC. This sequence encodes CASSPPLVDYGYTF.

This clonotype was observed a few times. CDR3 DNA: TGTGCCAGCAGCTTGTTATTGGGGAGAAACTATGGCTACACCTTC. It translates to CASSLLLGRNYGYTF. The chain joins TRBV25-1 to TRBJ1-2; no firm D call. Germline V gene data show CDR1 as MGHDK and CDR2 as SYGVNS. There are 15 residues in the CDR3. Trimming left V 6 bases short and J 2 bases short, with 16 bases between.

The table lists this clonotype with a count of one. The chain couples TRBV15 to TRBJ1-2, with unresolved D. Germline CDR1 and CDR2: LNHNV and YYDKDF (reference sequence). Trimming took 0 bases from V and 7 from J, leaving 6 bases between them. The CDR3 covers 12 residues. Written as DNA, the CDR3 is TGTGCCACCAGCAGAGATTGGGCTGGCTACACCTTC. Its translation: CATSRDWAGYTF.

This clonotype has only a few counts. This chain connects TRBV19 to TRBJ1-1, with TRBD1 matching over 7 bases. This CDR3 contains 15 residues. From germline, CDR1 is LNHDA and CDR2 SQIVND (reference sequence). With 6 bases clipped from V and 0 bases from J, the junction kept 7 bases outside the gene matches. This CDR3 reads CASSPLTGVNTEAFF. CDR3 nucleotides: TGTGCCAGTAGCCCTCTCACAGGGGTGAACACTGAAGCTTTCTTT.

The gene calls are TRBV20-1 and TRBJ1-1; the D gene is possibly TRBD1 (6 bases). Trimming pared 3 bases from V and 5 bases from J, leaving 13 bases between. The CDR3 loop spans 13 amino acids. In germline, CDR1 is DFQATT, CDR2 SNEGSKA (reference sequence). The CDR3 DNA follows: TGCAGTGCTAGTTGGGGGGGGCAAACTGAAGCTTTCTTT. Translating it yields CSASWGGQTEAFF.

This clonotype was picked up a small number of times. This chain connects TRBV7-8 to TRBJ2-5, with a weak D call TRBD1 (5 bases). Germline V CDR1 and CDR2: SGHVS, FQNEAQ. The CDR3 sequence is 15 residues long. Trimming cost V 5 bases and J 5 bases, with 18 bases left between them. The CDR3 region is CASSPSVGQGETQYF. In nucleotides, the CDR3 is TGTGCCAGCAGCCCCTCGGTGGGGCAAGGGGAGACCCAGTACTTC.

This clonotype was seen many times. The chain carries TRBV5-1 and TRBJ1-2; tentatively, D is TRBD1 (5 bases). Looked up from germline, CDR1 is SGHRS and CDR2 is YFSETQ. V lost 1 base and J lost 10, with 14 bases in between. CDR3 length equals 13 residues. CDR3: CASSLSAGSDYTF. The CDR3 coding sequence is TGCGCCAGCAGCTTGTCGGCAGGGTCTGACTACACCTTC.

The rearrangement links TRBV7-9 to TRBJ1-2; the D gene is possibly TRBD1 (5 bases). Trimming took off 5 bases at V and 6 bases at J, with 10 bases between the two ends. Looked up from germline, CDR1 is SEHNR and CDR2 is FQNEAQ (reference sequence). The CDR3 sequence is 12 residues long. The CDR3 DNA is TGTGCCAGCAGCAAACAGGACCATGGCTACACCTTC. This translates into CASSKQDHGYTF.

The sample holds one count of this clonotype. Lacking the conserved final phenylalanine or tryptophan, this CDR3 likely reflects a read error. The DNA is omitted, as the CDR3 cannot be located on it reliably, and the CDR3 follows TCRdb's listing. The genes are TRBV24-1 and TRBJ1-6; TRBD1 is the table's D call and was not checked against the DNA. The CDR3 length equals 15 residues, ends included. Germline CDR1 KGHDR, CDR2 SFDVKD. CDR3 sequence: CATATGGGYNSPLQS.

This clonotype appeared a few times. V usage is TRBV6-5 and J usage is TRBJ1-2; the D is unclear. V was pared by 11 bases and J by 4 bases, with 11 bases between. From germline, CDR1 is MNHEY and CDR2 SVGAGI. The CDR3 contains 11 residues. In nucleotides, the CDR3 is TGTGCCGCCGCTTGGGGCTATGGCTACACCTTC. Its translation: CAAAWGYGYTF.

The rearrangement joins TRBV11-1 to TRBJ2-3, with 7 bases fitting TRBD1. Germline lookup yields CDR1 SGHAT and CDR2 FQDESV (reference sequence). CDR3 length: 15 amino acids. The V segment lost 2 bases and the J segment 3 bases; nucleotides outside the gene matches: 5. The CDR3, as DNA: TGTGCCAGCAGCTTAATGGGACAGAAGACAGATACGCAGTATTTT. Protein: CASSLMGQKTDTQYF.

This clonotype was found a few times. The chain employs TRBV5-1 and TRBJ1-1, with TRBD1 identical over 9 bases. J gave up 5 bases and V 2 bases, and 7 bases lay outside the gene matches. The germline CDR1 and CDR2 sequences are SGHRS and YFSETQ. The CDR3 has 15 residues. The CDR3 protein is CASSFSRQGGTEAFF. The CDR3, as DNA: TGCGCCAGCAGCTTTTCCCGACAGGGGGGTACTGAAGCTTTCTTT.

This clonotype appeared many times. The chain couples TRBV9 to TRBJ1-2; tentative D call: TRBD1 (6 bases). V was trimmed by 0 bases and J by 6 bases, leaving 9 bases between them. The CDR3 has 13 amino acids. In germline, CDR1 is SGDLS, CDR2 YYNGEE. Here the CDR3 reads CASSVDRDDGYTF. The DNA for the CDR3 is TGTGCCAGCAGCGTAGACAGGGATGATGGCTACACCTTC.